The next 12 T cell receptor beta chains were all read from a single sample in a study of T cell changes during pregnancy in multiple sclerosis. Libraries were prepared by immunoSEQ multiplex PCR; TCRdb keeps only in-frame clonotypes and omits some of them. The repertoire holds 45,000 to 70,000 clones, around 93% seen once, with approximately 0.6% in the top ten. Sequencing used CD4+ T cells from peripheral blood mononuclear cells, obtained after pregnancy. Receptor source: a female donor with multiple sclerosis, enrolled in a pregnancy study.

This clone has a handful of counts. The rearrangement uses TRBV27 and TRBJ1-1; 9 bases fit TRBD1. With 5 bases clipped from V and 4 bases from J, the junction kept 14 bases outside the gene matches. CDR1 is MNHEY and CDR2 is SMNVEV in the germline V gene (reference sequence). There are 17 residues in the CDR3. In nucleotides, the CDR3 is TGTGCCAGCAGTCCAACCGGGACAGGGAGTGGAGCCACTGAAGCTTTCTTT. It codes for CASSPTGTGSGATEAFF.

The gene calls are TRBV2 and TRBJ1-5; 10 bases agree with TRBD1. CDR3 length: 17 amino acids. V shed 5 bases, J shed 4 bases, and the junction held 11 bases outside the gene matches. Germline CDR1 SNHLY, CDR2 FYNNEI. CDR3 nucleotide sequence: TGTGCCAGCAGTCGAGCCGGGACAGGGGTTAAAAATCAGCCCCAGCATTTT. Amino acids: CASSRAGTGVKNQPQHF.

This rearrangement joins TRBV15 to TRBJ2-3, with TRBD2 matching 9 bases. V was clipped by 1 base and J by 4 bases; unmatched bases: 9. The germline CDR1 and CDR2 sequences are LNHNV and YYDKDF (reference sequence). This CDR3 is 17 amino acids long. This chain's CDR3 is CATSRGLGGGASDTQYF. CDR3 nucleotide sequence: TGTGCCACCAGCAGAGGTCTTGGCGGGGGGGCGTCAGATACGCAGTATTTT. The whole variable domain, remainder taken from reference TRBV15 and TRBJ2-3, is DAMVIQNPRYQVTQFGKPVTLSCSQTLNHNVMYWYQQKSSQAPKLLFHYYDKDFNNEADTPDNFQSRRPNTSFCFLDIRSPGLGDTAMYLCATSRGLGGGASDTQYFGPGTRLTVL.

The gene calls are TRBV6-1 and TRBJ2-7, with 10 positions matching TRBD2. Losses at the gene ends were 7 bases for V and 3 bases for J; bases not matched to a gene: 9. This CDR3 contains 15 residues. The germline V gene has CDR1 MNHNS and CDR2 SASEGT. CDR3 sequence (DNA): TGTGCCAGCACTCGAGGGACTAGCGTAGACTACGAGCAGTACTTC. This sequence encodes CASTRGTSVDYEQYF.

This clone came up once. The chain combines TRBV7-2 with TRBJ2-7, with 9 bases identical to TRBD2. The CDR3 has 14 amino acids. Germline V gene sequence: CDR1 SGHTA, CDR2 FQGNSA. The trim removed 5 bases at V and 2 bases at J, leaving 4 bases unmatched. CDR3 residues: CASSTQRGAYEQYF. The CDR3 DNA reads as TGTGCCAGCAGCACACAGCGGGGGGCCTACGAGCAGTACTTC.

This chain uses TRBV7-2 with TRBJ2-7; maybe TRBD2 (6 bases). V was shortened by 1 base and J by 2 bases, with 9 bases between the two germline ends. The length of the CDR3 is 14 residues. Germline CDR1 is SGHTA and CDR2 is FQGNSA. The DNA of the CDR3 is TGTGCCAGCAGCTTAGGCGGGGTAGCCTACGAGCAGTACTTC. Protein: CASSLGGVAYEQYF. The full variable domain, its missing parts supplied by reference TRBV7-2 and TRBJ2-7, is GAGVSQSPSNKVTEKGKDVELRCDPISGHTALYWYRQSLGQGLEFLIYFQGNSAPDKSGLPSDRFSAERTGGSVSTLTIQRTQQEDSAVYLCASSLGGVAYEQYFGPGTRLTVT.

The rearrangement links TRBV29-1 to TRBJ2-3, with TRBD2 matching over 7 bases. The CDR3 extends over 12 amino acids. The J segment lost 2 bases and the V segment lost 6 bases, leaving 2 bases of the junction unmatched. The germline gives CDR1 SQVTM, CDR2 ANQGSEA. CDR3 residues: CSVGGFTDTQYF. CDR3 DNA: TGCAGCGTGGGAGGGTTCACAGATACGCAGTATTTT.

The chain joins TRBV7-3 to TRBJ2-2; D remains unclear. Deletions cut 4 bases from V and 4 bases from J, with 4 bases between. This CDR3 has 12 residues. CDR1 is SGHTA, CDR2 FQGTGA, per germline. This CDR3 is CASSSSTGELFF. CDR3 DNA sequence: TGTGCCAGCAGCTCTAGCACCGGGGAGCTGTTTTTT.

This chain joins TRBV7-9 and TRBJ1-1; D is possibly TRBD1 (5 bases). The CDR3 covers 14 residues. Germline assignment: CDR1 SEHNR and CDR2 FQNEAQ (reference sequence). V was cut by 3 bases and J by 4 bases, with 12 bases left in between. The CDR3 DNA follows: TGTGCCAGCAGCTTCCGCGCGGGGACCACTGAAGCTTTCTTT. It translates to CASSFRAGTTEAFF.

The chain employs TRBV18 and TRBJ1-2; 7 bases are shared with TRBD1. The CDR3 covers 14 residues. Germline CDR1 is KGHSH and CDR2 is LQKENI. With 2 bases clipped from V and 2 bases from J, the junction kept 2 bases outside the gene matches. In DNA, the CDR3 is TGTGCCAGCTCACCAGAGACAGGGAACTATGGCTACACCTTC. Translating gives CASSPETGNYGYTF.

The genes are TRBV6-1 and TRBJ2-1; D gene unclear. V was cut by 4 bases and J by 8 bases, with 6 bases left in between. Germline V gene lookup returns CDR1 MNHNS and CDR2 SASEGT. The CDR3 spans 11 residues. The CDR3 protein is CASSVRDEQFF. The CDR3, as DNA: TGTGCCAGCAGTGTACGGGATGAGCAGTTCTTC.

The chain has TRBV6-5 and TRBJ1-1, with 7 bases matching TRBD1. The length of the CDR3 is 15 residues. Germline values: CDR1 MNHEY, CDR2 SVGAGI. Trimming at V came to 0 bases and at J to 3 bases, leaving 4 bases not matched to a gene. The CDR3 is CASSYSGQGDTEAFF. Here the CDR3 DNA reads TGTGCCAGCAGTTACTCCGGGCAGGGGGACACTGAAGCTTTCTTT.